This T cell receptor beta chain was profiled in a study of T cells after yellow fever vaccination. This clonotype was recorded at least ten times. Its antigen remains unknown. TCRdb passed the 5' RACE reads through MiXCR, listing each CDR3 protein once. The sample yields about 310,000 distinct CDR3 sequences, 3% to 4.5% seen once. Unmatched junction bases numbered 7, after V lost 6 bases and J lost 0 bases. The V gene's germline CDR1 is DFQATT and CDR2 SNEGSKA (reference sequence). The CDR3 has 14 residues. Notes on the study in general: A small proportion of clonotypes was detected in both the CD4 and CD8 compartments.

The J gene is TRBJ2-5, the V gene TRBV20-1; 7 bases map to TRBD2. The sequence was obtained from a man between 18 and 35 years old who received the YFV17D yellow fever vaccine. The sequenced sample was PBMCs, obtained on the day of the yellow fever booster vaccination. The CDR3 bases are TGCAGTGCCCCAGCGGGGCCTTACCAAGAGACCCAGTACTTC. It yields the protein CSAPAGPYQETQYF.